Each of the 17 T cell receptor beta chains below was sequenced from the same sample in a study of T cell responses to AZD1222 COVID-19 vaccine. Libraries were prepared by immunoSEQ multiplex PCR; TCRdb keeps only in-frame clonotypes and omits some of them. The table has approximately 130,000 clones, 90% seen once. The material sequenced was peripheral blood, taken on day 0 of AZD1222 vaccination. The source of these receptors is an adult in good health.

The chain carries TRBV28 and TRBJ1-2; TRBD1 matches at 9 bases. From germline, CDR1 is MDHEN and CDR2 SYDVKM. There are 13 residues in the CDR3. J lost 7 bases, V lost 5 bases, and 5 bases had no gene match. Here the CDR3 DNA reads TGTGCCAGCAGTACAGGGGGCGCCAGTGGCTACACCTTC. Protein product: CASSTGGASGYTF.

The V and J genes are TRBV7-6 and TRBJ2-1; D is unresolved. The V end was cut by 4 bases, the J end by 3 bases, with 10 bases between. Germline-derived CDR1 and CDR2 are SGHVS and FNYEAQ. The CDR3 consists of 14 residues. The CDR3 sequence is CASSSPAGYNEQFF. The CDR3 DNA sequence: TGTGCCAGCAGCTCCCCTGCAGGCTACAATGAGCAGTTCTTC.

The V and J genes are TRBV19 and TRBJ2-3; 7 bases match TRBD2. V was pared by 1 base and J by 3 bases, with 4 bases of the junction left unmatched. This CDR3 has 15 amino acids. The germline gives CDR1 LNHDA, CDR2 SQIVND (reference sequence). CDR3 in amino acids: CASSIGEGQTDTQYF. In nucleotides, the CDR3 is TGTGCCAGTAGTATAGGGGAGGGCCAAACAGATACGCAGTATTTT.

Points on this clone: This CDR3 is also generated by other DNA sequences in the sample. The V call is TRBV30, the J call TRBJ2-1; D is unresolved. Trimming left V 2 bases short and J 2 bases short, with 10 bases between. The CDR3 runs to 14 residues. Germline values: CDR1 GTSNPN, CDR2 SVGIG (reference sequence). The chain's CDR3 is CAWSRGGPYNEQFF. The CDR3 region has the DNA TGTGCCTGGAGTAGAGGCGGTCCCTACAATGAGCAGTTCTTC. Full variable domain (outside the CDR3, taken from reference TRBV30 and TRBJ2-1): SQTIHQWPATLVQPVGSPLSLECTVEGTSNPNLYWYRQAAGRGLQLLFYSVGIGQISSEVPQNLSASRPQDRQFILSSKKLLLSDSGFYLCAWSRGGPYNEQFFGPGTRLTVL.

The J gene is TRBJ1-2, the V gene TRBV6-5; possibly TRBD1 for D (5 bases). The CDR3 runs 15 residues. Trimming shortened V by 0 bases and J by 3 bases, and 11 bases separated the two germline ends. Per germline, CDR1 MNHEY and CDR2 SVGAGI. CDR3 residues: CASSYSFPGDYGYTF. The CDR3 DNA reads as TGTGCCAGCAGTTACTCGTTTCCGGGGGACTATGGCTACACCTTC.

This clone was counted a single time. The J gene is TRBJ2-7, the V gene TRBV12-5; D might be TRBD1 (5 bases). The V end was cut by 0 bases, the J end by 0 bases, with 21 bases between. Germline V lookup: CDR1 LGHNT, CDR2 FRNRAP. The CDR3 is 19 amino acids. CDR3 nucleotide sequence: TGTGCTAGTGGTTTGGTATTTATTACAGGATTACACCCCTCCTACGAGCAGTACTTC. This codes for CASGLVFITGLHPSYEQYF.

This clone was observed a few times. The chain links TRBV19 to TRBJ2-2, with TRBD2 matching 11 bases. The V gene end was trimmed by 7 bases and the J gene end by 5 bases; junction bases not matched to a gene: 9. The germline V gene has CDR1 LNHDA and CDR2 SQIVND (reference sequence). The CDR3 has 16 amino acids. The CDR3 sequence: CASTRGRTSGTGELFF. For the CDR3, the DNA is TGTGCCAGTACCCGGGGTAGGACTAGCGGGACCGGGGAGCTGTTTTTT.

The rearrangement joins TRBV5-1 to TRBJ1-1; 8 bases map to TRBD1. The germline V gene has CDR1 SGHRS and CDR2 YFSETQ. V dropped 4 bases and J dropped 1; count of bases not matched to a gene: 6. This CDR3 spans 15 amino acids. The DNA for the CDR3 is TGCGCCAGCAGCACGGGACAGGTCGGGAACACTGAAGCTTTCTTT. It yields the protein CASSTGQVGNTEAFF.

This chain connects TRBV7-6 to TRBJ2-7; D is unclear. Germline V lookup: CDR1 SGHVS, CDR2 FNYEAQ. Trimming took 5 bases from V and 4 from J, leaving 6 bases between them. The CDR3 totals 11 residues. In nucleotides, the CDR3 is TGTGCCAGCAGCGGCCGGTACGAGCAGTACTTC. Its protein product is CASSGRYEQYF. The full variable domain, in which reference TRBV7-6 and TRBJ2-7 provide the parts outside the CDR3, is GAGVSQSPRYKVTKRGQDVALRCDPISGHVSLYWYRQALGQGPEFLTYFNYEAQQDKSGLPNDRFSAERPEGSISTLTIQRTEQRDSAMYRCASSGRYEQYFGPGTRLTVT.

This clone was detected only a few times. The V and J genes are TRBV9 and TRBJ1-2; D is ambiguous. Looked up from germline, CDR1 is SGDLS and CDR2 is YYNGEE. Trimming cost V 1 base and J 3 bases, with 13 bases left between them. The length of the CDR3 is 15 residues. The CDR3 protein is CASSVLAVGDYGYTF. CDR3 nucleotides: TGTGCCAGCAGCGTACTGGCAGTTGGGGACTATGGCTACACCTTC.

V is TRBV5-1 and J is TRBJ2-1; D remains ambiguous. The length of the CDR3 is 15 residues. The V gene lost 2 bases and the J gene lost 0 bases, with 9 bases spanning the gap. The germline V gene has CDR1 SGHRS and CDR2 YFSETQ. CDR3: CASSLGLSSYNEQFF. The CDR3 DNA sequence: TGCGCCAGCAGCTTAGGGTTAAGCTCCTACAATGAGCAGTTCTTC.

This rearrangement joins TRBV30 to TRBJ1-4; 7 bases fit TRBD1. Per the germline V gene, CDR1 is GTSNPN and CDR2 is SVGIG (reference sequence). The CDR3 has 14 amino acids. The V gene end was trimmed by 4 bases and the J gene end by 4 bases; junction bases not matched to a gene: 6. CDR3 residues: CAWTTDRFNEKLFF. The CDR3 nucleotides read TGTGCCTGGACCACGGACAGGTTTAATGAAAAACTGTTTTTT.

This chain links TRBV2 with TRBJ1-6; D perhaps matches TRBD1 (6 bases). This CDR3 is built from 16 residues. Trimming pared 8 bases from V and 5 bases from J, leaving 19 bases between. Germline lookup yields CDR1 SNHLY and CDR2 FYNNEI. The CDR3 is CASYAYGTLNNSPLHF. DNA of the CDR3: TGTGCCAGCTACGCCTACGGGACATTGAATAATTCACCCCTCCACTTT.

For the CDR3, the DNA is TGTGCCAGCAGCTCCCTAGGGGCGTATACTAGCACAGATACGCAGTATTTT. This translates into CASSSLGAYTSTDTQYF. The chain joins TRBV11-2 to TRBJ2-3; D possibly corresponds to TRBD1 (5 bases). V was clipped by 4 bases and J by 0 bases, with 17 bases between them. Looked up from germline, CDR1 is SGHAT and CDR2 is FQNNGV. This CDR3 contains 17 residues.

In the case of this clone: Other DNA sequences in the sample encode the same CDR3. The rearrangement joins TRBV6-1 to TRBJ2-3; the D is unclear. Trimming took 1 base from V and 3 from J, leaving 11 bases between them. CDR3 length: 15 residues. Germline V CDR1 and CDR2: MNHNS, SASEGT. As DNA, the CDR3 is TGTGCCAGCAGTGAAGGCTTCGGTTGGACAGATACGCAGTATTTT. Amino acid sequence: CASSEGFGWTDTQYF.

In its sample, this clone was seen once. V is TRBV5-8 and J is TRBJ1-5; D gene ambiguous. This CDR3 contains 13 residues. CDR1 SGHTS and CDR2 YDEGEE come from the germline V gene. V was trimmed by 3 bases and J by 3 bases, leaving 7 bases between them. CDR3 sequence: CASSWGLNQPQHF. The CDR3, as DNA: TGTGCCAGCAGCTGGGGTCTCAATCAGCCCCAGCATTTT.

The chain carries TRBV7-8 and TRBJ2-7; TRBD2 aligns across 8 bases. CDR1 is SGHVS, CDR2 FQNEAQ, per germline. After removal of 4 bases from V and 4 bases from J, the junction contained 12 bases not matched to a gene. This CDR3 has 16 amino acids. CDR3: CASSSARVSGSYEQYF. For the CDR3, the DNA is TGTGCCAGCAGCTCAGCTAGGGTCAGCGGGAGTTACGAGCAGTACTTC.